This T cell receptor (beta chain) was identified in a study of T cell clusters in autoimmune cytopenias (dated by TCRdb to about 2019). With respect to the entire study: Of the roughly 47 healthy donor controls, 22 were female, and the group had a mean age of approximately 55 years and a median age of 59 years. A median TRB sequencing depth of approximately 50,000 reads per sample was reached, and a median of approximately 2,400 distinct TRB clonotypes per sample was obtained. TRB and IGH repertoires from peripheral blood were sequenced in autoimmune cytopenia patients at active disease and during treatment follow-up, with healthy, CLL and autoimmune hepatitis controls included alongside. The goal of the study was to find out whether patients with autoimmune cytopenia have a disease-specific immune repertoire signature that could be used as a blood-based biomarker. Controls were 25 age-matched healthy donors for primary cytopenia and approximately 15 age-matched CLL patients for secondary cytopenia. Autoimmune hepatitis repertoires were compared against 23 age- and sex-matched healthy donors.

CDR1 and CDR2 are drawn from the germline V gene (reference sequence): SGHKS, YYEKEE. The CDR3 measures 15 amino acids from cysteine to phenylalanine. No DNA has been recorded. To amplify TRB rearrangements, a touch-down multiplex PCR protocol was run with the TRB-A and TRB-B primer pools combined in a single tube. Illumina adapters and sample indices were attached to the amplicons through two consecutive PCR reactions using Phusion HS II polymerase. Amplicons were gel-purified with the NucleoSpin Gel and PCR Clean-up kit, then quantified by Qubit and quality-checked on an Agilent 2100 Bioanalyzer. Sequencing of the libraries was performed on an Illumina MiSeq with 600-cycle, single-indexed, paired-end runs. The study's own analysis went as follows. MiXCR version 2.1.12 with the default MiXCR reference library was used to align and assemble TRB reads. A clone was defined by each unique CDR3 nucleotide sequence, and the analysis included only productive sequences with two or more reads. Alpha-parameterized diversity profiles (alpha 0 to 5), including the Shannon (alpha 1) and Simpson (alpha 2) indices, were computed with an R script to assess repertoire diversity. The tcR package was used to compute combinatorial TRB VJ usage, which was then compared between cohorts by principal component analysis with ade4. TCRbeta CDR3s were clustered with GLIPH on cohort pairs matched by age and read depth, and cluster frequencies were compared by Wilcoxon test. Each CDR3 protein sequence appears as one entry after TCRdb reprocessed the reads, and no DNA is included. The V and J calls follow TCRdb's processing rather than the paper's. The sample has 5,200 or so distinct CDR3 sequences on record. The ten largest clones capture approximately 30% of the sample.

This clonotype qualifies as medium-sized (0.01 to 0.1%) by its frequency, with no count on file. It has no known antigen specificity. What the work shows at the level of the full study, not this receptor alone: GLIPH results suggested that primary autoimmune cytopenia patients were missing physiological T cell clusters, with around 51 clusters found only in healthy donors compared with over 15 found only in patients. The cluster-lack signature was not seen for secondary cytopenia versus CLL, apparently masked by the dominant lymphoma-associated repertoire. Approximately 3-fold more exclusive TRB clusters were observed in healthy donors than in active autoimmune hepatitis patients, consistent with an autoimmunity-wide signature. The T cell clusters were defined only in silico, and the functional role of the clusters still needed to be validated experimentally. Shifts in the TRB repertoire, including less even repertoires in secondary cytopenia and CLL, were mostly a reflection of lymphoma bias and not of autoimmunity.

Each sample's TRB amplification started from around 0.25 ug of peripheral blood genomic DNA, which corresponds to tens of thousands of genome equivalents. This same sample was also taken into another study, of T cell repertoires in aging, cancer and after chemotherapy. As described in the second report: Donors were distributed across six age groups ranging from 30 or younger to 70 or older, with at least three individuals included per group. TCR repertoires from healthy donor controls were recorded over periods of several months to years and showed clear clonal overlap between repeated samplings. In total, the full dataset held 8.9 million or so TCR reads. Significantly lower blood TCR diversity and higher clonality were observed in untreated patients with hematological or solid cancers than in age-matched healthy donors. In healthy donors, the decline in TCR diversity with age was mainly due to loss of richness, whereas in cancer patients loss of evenness also played a role. Median generation probability increased over the chemotherapy interval in both cancer cohorts, suggesting repertoire reconstitution through rebound thymic output. It was noted by the authors that conclusions about immunological memory after chemotherapy cannot be drawn from the repertoire data. Peripheral blood TCR beta repertoires from healthy donors and cancer patients were profiled to examine immunoaging and T cell reconstitution after chemotherapy. A cohort of about 220 cancer patients (roughly 90 with hematological and around 130 with solid cancers) was assembled, and about 100 healthy donors were included as a reference group. MiXCR versions 2.12 and 3.0.5 were used to process the TRB sequences. The repertoire metrics were Shannon diversity, evenness, clonality (calculated as one minus evenness), and diversity profiles parameterized by alpha from 0 to 5. The IGoR algorithm was used to calculate generation probabilities of clones in the paired pre- and post-chemotherapy samples.

The sequenced sample was peripheral blood. The receptor chain draws on TRBV5-5 and TRBJ2-5; the D gene TCRdb calls, TRBD1, cannot be checked with no DNA. This clonotype originated in a human donor in good health. CDR3 sequence: CASSSIGTGLETQYF.